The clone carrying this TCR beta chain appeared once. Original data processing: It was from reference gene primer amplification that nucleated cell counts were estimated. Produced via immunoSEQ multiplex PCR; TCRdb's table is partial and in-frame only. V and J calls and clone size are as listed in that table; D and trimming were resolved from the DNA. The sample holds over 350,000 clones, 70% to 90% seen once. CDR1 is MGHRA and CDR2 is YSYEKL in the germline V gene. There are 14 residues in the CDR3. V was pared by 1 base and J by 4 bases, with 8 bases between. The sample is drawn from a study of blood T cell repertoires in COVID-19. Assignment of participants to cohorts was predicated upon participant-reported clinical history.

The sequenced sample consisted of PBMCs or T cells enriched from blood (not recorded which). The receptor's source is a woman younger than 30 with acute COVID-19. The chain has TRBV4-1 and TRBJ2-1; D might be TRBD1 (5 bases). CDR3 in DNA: TGCGCCAGCAGCCAAGGACAGCCATACAATGAGCAGTTCTTC. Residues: CASSQGQPYNEQFF.